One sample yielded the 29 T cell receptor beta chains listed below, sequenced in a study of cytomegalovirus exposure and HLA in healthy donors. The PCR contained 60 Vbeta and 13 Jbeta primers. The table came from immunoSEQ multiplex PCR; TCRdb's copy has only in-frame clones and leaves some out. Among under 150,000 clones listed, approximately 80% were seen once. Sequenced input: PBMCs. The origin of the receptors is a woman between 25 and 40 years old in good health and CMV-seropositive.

The CDR3 DNA follows: TGTGCCAGCAGCGCAGGCCCTGGAGGAGGGGCGCACTACGAGCAGTACTTC. Its protein is CASSAGPGGGAHYEQYF. The chain employs TRBV9 and TRBJ2-7; weak D call: TRBD2 (6 bases). CDR3 length: 17 amino acids. The germline CDR1 and CDR2 sequences are SGDLS and YYNGEE. The V gene lost 3 bases and the J gene lost 3 bases, with 22 bases spanning the gap.

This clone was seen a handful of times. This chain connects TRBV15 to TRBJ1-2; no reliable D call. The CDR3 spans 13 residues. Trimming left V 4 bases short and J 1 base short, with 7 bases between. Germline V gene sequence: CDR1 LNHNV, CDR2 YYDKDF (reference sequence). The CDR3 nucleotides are TGTGCCACCAGCATGGGCAATAACTATGGCTACACCTTC. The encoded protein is CATSMGNNYGYTF.

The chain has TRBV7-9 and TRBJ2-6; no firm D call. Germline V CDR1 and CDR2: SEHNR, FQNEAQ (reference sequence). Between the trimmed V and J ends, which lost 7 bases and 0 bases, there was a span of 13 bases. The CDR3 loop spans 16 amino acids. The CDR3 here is CASIQDPGSGANVLTF. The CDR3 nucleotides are TGTGCCAGCATCCAAGACCCAGGCTCTGGGGCCAACGTCCTGACTTTC.

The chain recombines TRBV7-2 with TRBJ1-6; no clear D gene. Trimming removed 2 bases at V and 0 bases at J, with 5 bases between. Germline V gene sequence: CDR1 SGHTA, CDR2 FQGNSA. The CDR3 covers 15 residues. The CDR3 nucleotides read TGTGCCAGCAGCTTAATGAGCTCCTATAATTCACCCCTCCACTTT. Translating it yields CASSLMSSYNSPLHF. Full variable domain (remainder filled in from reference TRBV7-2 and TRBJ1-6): GAGVSQSPSNKVTEKGKDVELRCDPISGHTALYWYRQSLGQGLEFLIYFQGNSAPDKSGLPSDRFSAERTGGSVSTLTIQRTQQEDSAVYLCASSLMSSYNSPLHFGNGTRLTVT.

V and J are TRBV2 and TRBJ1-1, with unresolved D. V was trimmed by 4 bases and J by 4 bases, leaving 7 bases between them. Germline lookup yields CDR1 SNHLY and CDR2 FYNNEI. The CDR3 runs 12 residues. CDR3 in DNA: TGTGCCAGCAGTGCTCTAGTCACTGAAGCTTTCTTT. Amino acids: CASSALVTEAFF. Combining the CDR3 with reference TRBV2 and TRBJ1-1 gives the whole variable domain EPEVTQTPSHQVTQMGQEVILRCVPISNHLYFYWYRQILGQKVEFLVSFYNNEISEKSEIFDDQFSVERPDGSNFTLKIRSTKLEDSAMYFCASSALVTEAFFGQGTRLTVV.

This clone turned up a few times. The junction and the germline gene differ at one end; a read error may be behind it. CDR3 loop: CASSPAAPGATNEKLFF. CDR3 coding DNA: TGTGCTAGCAGCCCGGCAGCCCCAGGGGCAACTAATGAAAAACTGTTTTTT. V usage is TRBV7-7 and J usage is TRBJ1-4; maybe TRBD1 (6 bases). From germline, CDR1 is SSHAT and CDR2 FNYEAQ (reference sequence). This CDR3 region has 17 residues.

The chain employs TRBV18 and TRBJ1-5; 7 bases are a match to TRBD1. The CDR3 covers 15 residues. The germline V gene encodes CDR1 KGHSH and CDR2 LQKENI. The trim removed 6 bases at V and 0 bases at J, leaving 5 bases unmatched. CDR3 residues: CASSPGQLSNQPQHF. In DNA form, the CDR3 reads TGTGCCAGCTCCCCGGGACAGCTTAGCAATCAGCCCCAGCATTTT.

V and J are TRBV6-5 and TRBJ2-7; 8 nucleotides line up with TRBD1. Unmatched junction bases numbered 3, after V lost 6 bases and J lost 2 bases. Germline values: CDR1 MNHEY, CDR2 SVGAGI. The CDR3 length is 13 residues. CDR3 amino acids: CASRQGGTYEQYF. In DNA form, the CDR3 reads TGTGCCAGCAGACAGGGGGGAACCTACGAGCAGTACTTC.

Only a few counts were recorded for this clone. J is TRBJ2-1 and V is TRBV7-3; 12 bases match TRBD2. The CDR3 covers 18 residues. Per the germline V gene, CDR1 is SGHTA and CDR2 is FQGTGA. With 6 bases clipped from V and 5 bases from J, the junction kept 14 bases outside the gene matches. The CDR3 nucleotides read TGTGCCAGCAGTGTGACTAGCGGGAGTCCCTCCGGAGACAATGAGCAGTTCTTC. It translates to CASSVTSGSPSGDNEQFF.

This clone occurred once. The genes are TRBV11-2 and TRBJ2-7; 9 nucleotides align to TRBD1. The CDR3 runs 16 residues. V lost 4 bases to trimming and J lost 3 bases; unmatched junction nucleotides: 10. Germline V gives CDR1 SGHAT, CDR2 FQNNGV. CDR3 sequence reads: CASSSVVGQGIYEQYF. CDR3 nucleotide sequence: TGTGCCAGCAGCTCCGTGGTGGGACAGGGTATCTACGAGCAGTACTTC.

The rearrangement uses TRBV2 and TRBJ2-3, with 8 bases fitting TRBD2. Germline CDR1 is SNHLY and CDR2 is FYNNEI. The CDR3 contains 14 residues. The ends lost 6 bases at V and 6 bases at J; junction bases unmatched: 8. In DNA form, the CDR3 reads TGTGCCAGCAGGCCCGTGACTAGCGTCGATACGCAGTATTTT. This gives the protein CASRPVTSVDTQYF.

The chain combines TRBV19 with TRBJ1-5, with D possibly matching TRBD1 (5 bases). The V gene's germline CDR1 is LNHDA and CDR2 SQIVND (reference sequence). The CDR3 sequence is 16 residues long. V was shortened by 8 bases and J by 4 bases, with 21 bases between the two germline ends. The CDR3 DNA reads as TGTGCCAGTCTGCTCCTTACAGGCTACTTTAATCAGCCCCAGCATTTT. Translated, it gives CASLLLTGYFNQPQHF.

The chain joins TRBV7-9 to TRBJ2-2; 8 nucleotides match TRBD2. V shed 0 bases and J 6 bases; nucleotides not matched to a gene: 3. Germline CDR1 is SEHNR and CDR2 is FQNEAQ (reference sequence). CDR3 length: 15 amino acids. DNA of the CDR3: TGTGCCAGCAGCTTAGCTAGCGGGATGCCCGGGGAGCTGTTTTTT. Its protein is CASSLASGMPGELFF.

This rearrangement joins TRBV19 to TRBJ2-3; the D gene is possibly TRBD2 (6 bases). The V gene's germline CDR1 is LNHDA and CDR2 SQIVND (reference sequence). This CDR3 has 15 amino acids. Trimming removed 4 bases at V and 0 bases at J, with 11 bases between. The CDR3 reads CASSKGTWSTDTQYF. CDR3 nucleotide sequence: TGTGCCAGTAGTAAGGGGACTTGGAGCACAGATACGCAGTATTTT.

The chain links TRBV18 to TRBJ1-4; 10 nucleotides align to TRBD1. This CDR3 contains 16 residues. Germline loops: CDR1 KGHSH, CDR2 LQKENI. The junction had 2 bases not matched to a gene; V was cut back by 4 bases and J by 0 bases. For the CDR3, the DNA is TGTGCCAGCTCACGACAGGGGGCCCCAACTAATGAAAAACTGTTTTTT. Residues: CASSRQGAPTNEKLFF.

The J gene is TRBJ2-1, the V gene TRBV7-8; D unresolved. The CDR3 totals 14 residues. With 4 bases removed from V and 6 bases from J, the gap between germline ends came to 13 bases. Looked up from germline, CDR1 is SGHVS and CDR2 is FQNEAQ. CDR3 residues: CASSSNLVSNEQFF. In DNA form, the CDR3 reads TGTGCCAGCAGCTCCAATCTAGTATCCAATGAGCAGTTCTTC.

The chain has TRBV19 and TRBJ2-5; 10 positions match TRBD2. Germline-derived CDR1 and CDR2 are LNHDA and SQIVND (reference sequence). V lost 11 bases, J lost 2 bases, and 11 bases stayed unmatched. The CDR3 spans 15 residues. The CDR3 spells CAVAVSGGTQETQYF. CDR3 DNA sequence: TGTGCCGTAGCGGTTAGCGGGGGGACTCAAGAGACCCAGTACTTC.

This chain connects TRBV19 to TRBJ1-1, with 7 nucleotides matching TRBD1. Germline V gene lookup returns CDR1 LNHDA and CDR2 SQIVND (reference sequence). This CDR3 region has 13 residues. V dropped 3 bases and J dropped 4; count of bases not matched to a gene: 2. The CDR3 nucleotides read TGTGCCAGTAGTATCAACAGGGGCACTGAAGCTTTCTTT. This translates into CASSINRGTEAFF.

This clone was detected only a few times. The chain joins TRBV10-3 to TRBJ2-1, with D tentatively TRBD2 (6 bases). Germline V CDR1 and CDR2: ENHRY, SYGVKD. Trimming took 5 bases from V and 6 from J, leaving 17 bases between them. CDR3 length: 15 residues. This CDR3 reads CAISRGTSAGNEQFF. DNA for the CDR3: TGTGCCATCAGTCGCGGGACTTCTGCCGGCAATGAGCAGTTCTTC.

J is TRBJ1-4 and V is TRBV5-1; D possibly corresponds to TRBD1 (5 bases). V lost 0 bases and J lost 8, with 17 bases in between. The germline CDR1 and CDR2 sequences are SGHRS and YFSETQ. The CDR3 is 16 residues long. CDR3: CASSLGAGGVWEKLFF. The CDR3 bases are TGCGCCAGCAGCTTGGGGGCCGGGGGGGTTTGGGAAAAACTGTTTTTT. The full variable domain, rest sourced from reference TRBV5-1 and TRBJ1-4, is KAGVTQTPRYLIKTRGQQVTLSCSPISGHRSVSWYQQTPGQGLQFLFEYFSETQRNKGNFPGRFSGRQFSNSRSEMNVSTLELGDSALYLCASSLGAGGVWEKLFFGSGTQLSVL.

This CDR3 is CAGRDSVNEKLFF. DNA of the CDR3: TGCGCCGGAAGGGACAGCGTGAATGAAAAACTGTTTTTT. This chain uses TRBV10-2 with TRBJ1-4; 7 nucleotides line up with TRBD1. There are 13 residues in the CDR3. V gave up 11 bases and J gave up 5 bases; unmatched junction bases: 8. Germline loops: CDR1 WSHSY, CDR2 SAAADI.

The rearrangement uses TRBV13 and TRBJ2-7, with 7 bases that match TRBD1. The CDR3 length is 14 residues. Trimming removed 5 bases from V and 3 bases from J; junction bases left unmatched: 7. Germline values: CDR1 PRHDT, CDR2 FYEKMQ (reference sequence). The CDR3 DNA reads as TGTGCCAGCAGCCCTGGGACAGAACACTACGAGCAGTACTTC. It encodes CASSPGTEHYEQYF.

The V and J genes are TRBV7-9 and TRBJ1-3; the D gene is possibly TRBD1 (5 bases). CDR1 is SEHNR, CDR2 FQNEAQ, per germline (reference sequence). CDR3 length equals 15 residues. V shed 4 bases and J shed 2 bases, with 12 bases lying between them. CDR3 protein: CASSSQKGPGNTIYF. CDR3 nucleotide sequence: TGTGCCAGCAGCTCCCAGAAGGGGCCTGGAAACACCATATATTTT. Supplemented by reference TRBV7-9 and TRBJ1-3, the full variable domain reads DTGVSQNPRHKITKRGQNVTFRCDPISEHNRLYWYRQTLGQGPEFLTYFQNEAQLEKSRLLSDRFSAERPKGSFSTLEIQRTEQGDSAMYLCASSSQKGPGNTIYFGEGSWLTVV.

The CDR3 region is CASSPSGGALRSEQFF. CDR3 sequence (DNA): TGTGCCAGCTCACCTTCCGGGGGGGCCCTAAGGAGTGAGCAGTTCTTC. This chain links TRBV18 with TRBJ2-1; 8 bases align to TRBD2. Germline V gene data show CDR1 as KGHSH and CDR2 as LQKENI. The CDR3 totals 16 residues. The V gene end was trimmed by 3 bases and the J gene end by 9 bases; junction bases not matched to a gene: 13.

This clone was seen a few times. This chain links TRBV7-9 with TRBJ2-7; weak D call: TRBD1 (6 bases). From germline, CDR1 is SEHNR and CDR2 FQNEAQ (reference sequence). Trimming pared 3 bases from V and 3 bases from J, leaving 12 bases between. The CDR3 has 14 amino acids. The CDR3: CASSLFQGSYEQYF. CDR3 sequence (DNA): TGTGCCAGCAGCTTGTTCCAGGGGAGCTACGAGCAGTACTTC.

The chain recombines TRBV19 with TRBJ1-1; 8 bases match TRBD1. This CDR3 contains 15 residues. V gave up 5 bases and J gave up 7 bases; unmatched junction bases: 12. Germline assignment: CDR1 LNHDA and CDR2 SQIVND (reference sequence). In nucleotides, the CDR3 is TGTGCCAGTAGTCCCAGGGGGCAGGTAGGGTATGAAGCTTTCTTT. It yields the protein CASSPRGQVGYEAFF.

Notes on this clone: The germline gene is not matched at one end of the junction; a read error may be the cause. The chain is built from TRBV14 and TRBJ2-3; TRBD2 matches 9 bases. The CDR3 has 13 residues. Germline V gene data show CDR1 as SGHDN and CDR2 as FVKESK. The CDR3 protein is CASSQALAGSRHF. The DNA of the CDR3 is TGTGCCAGCAGCCAAGCCCTAGCGGGGTCTCGGCATTTT.

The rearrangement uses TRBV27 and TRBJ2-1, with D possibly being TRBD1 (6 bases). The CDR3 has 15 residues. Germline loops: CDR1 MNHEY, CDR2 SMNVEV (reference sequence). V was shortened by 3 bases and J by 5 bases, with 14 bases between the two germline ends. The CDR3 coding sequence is TGTGCCAGCAGTTTCACAGGGATTATAGACAATGAGCAGTTCTTC. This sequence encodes CASSFTGIIDNEQFF.

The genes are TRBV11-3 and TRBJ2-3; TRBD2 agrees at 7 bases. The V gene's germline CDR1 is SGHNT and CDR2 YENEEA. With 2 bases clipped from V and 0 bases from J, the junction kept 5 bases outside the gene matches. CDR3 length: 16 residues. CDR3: CASSLLFSGSTDTQYF. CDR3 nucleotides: TGTGCCAGCAGCTTATTATTTAGCGGGAGCACAGATACGCAGTATTTT.